This TCR beta chain was recorded in a study of blood T cell repertoires in COVID-19. Overall study: Acute and convalescent COVID-19 specimens originated in the United States, Italy and Spain. PBMCs, B-cell-depleted T cells, or T cells provided the cDNA or gDNA that made up the material.

The J segment lost 4 bases and the V segment lost 2 bases, leaving 8 bases of the junction unmatched. The CDR3 is made up of 16 amino acids. Germline V gene sequence: CDR1 LGHNA, CDR2 YNFKEQ. Original processing methods: Researchers report that nucleated cell counts were estimated from reference gene primer amplification. TCRdb's table, derived via immunoSEQ multiplex PCR, lists solely in-frame clones and lacks some. D and trimming were read from the DNA, whereas the V and J calls and clone size are those reported in that table. Of fewer than 50,000 clones listed, nearly 90% are singletons. This clonotype was obtained from a man between 65 and 85 years old with active COVID-19. The sequenced sample was peripheral blood. The rearrangement links TRBV4-2 to TRBJ2-7; 10 bases are shared with TRBD2. The CDR3 bases are TGTGCCAGCAGCCAAAACCTAGCGGGAGTTTCGTACGAGCAGTACTTC. Translation: CASSQNLAGVSYEQYF.